This TCR beta chain derives from a study of CD4 T cells in relation to SARS-CoV-2 and coronaviruses. A note on this clone: Its antigen is not identified.

From germline, CDR1 is SEHNR and CDR2 FQNEAQ (reference sequence). This CDR3 has 14 amino acids. Trimming removed 3 bases from V and 7 bases from J; junction bases left unmatched: 7. Sequencing was performed with immunoSEQ multiplex PCR; in TCRdb, only in-frame clones are kept and a portion is missing. The sample gives roughly 31,000 clones, 72% of which show up once; over 9% is in the top ten. Before the COVID-19 pandemic, during about 2011-2019, CD4+ T cells were taken from unexposed donors. The cells were cultured for about ten days before CD4+ T cells were isolated. The TCR originated in a human donor in good health. The J gene is TRBJ2-5, the V gene TRBV7-9, with 8 bases aligning to TRBD2. The specimen sequenced was CD4+ T cells from PBMCs, cultured in vitro. The CDR3 region is CASSFGGESGTQYF. The DNA for the CDR3 is TGTGCCAGCAGCTTCGGGGGGGAGTCCGGGACCCAGTACTTC.